Listed below are T cell receptor beta chains from one sample, sequenced in a study of identical twins. TCRdb passed the 5' RACE reads through MiXCR, listing each CDR3 protein once. The data show approximately 1.8 million distinct CDR3 sequences, under 35% seen once. Sequenced: cord blood. These receptors all stem from a newborn girl in good health. Both conserved end residues are part of each CDR3. The D gene is left open where the match is weak. Rows give clone size only sometimes, using once, few, many, or a class for an expanded clone.

CASSLAGTSGVAKNIQYF | TGTGCCAGCAGCTTAGCCGGGACTAGCGGGGTAGCCAAAAACATTCAGTACTTC | TRBD2 | TRBV7-2 | 18 | many | TRBJ2-4
CASSHTSGGLGEQFF | TGTGCCAGCAGCCATACTAGCGGGGGGTTGGGTGAGCAGTTCTTC | TRBD2 | TRBV4-2 | 15 | NA | TRBJ2-1
CSATGLPKRSYNEQFF | TGCAGTGCTACGGGACTACCGAAGCGTTCCTACAATGAGCAGTTCTTC | TRBD2 | TRBV20-1 | 16 | NA | TRBJ2-1
CASSPDRAGRKGGEQYF | TGTGCCAGCAGTCCGGACAGGGCAGGGAGGAAAGGAGGCGAGCAGTACTTC | TRBD1 | TRBV28 | 17 | NA | TRBJ2-7
CATSKGYNEQFF | TGTGCCACCAGTAAGGGATACAATGAGCAGTTCTTC | NA | TRBV24-1 | 12 | few | TRBJ2-1
CASSSLRVRKNTEAFF | TGTGCCAGCAGTTCGCTCAGGGTAAGGAAGAACACTGAAGCTTTCTTT | NA | TRBV12-3/TRBV12-4 | 16 | NA | TRBJ1-1
CAISESTGPNYGYTF | TGTGCCATCAGTGAGTCGACGGGACCCAACTATGGCTACACCTTC | NA | TRBV10-3 | 15 | NA | TRBJ1-2
CSARDRDRGWQPQHF | TGCAGTGCTAGAGATCGGGACAGGGGGTGGCAGCCCCAGCATTTT | TRBD1 | TRBV20-1 | 15 | few | TRBJ1-5
CSARPTRGRSEKLFF | TGCAGTGCTAGACCTACGCGGGGGAGGAGTGAAAAACTGTTTTTT | NA | TRBV20-1 | 15 | few | TRBJ1-4
CASSFGTSGSYETQYF | TGTGCCAGCAGTTTCGGGACTAGCGGGAGTTATGAGACCCAGTACTTC | TRBD2 | TRBV27 | 16 | NA | TRBJ2-5
CASKASGETQYF | TGTGCCAGCAAGGCTAGCGGAGAGACCCAGTACTTC | TRBD2 | TRBV7-2 | 12 | NA | TRBJ2-5
CSSTATSPDTQYF | TGCAGTAGTACCGCGACTAGCCCAGATACGCAGTATTTT | TRBD2 | TRBV20-1 | 13 | few | TRBJ2-3
CAQGNSPLHF | TGTGCCCAGGGCAATTCACCCCTCCACTTT | NA | TRBV14 | 10 | NA | TRBJ1-6
CASRVTGSNTEAFF | TGTGCCAGCAGGGTTACCGGGAGTAACACTGAAGCTTTCTTT | NA | TRBV28 | 14 | NA | TRBJ1-1
CASSPGLLRDRQPQHF | TGTGCCAGCAGTCCGGGACTTCTCAGAGATCGTCAGCCCCAGCATTTT | NA | TRBV2 | 16 | few | TRBJ1-5
CASTESPGYQQTQYF | TGTGCCAGCACCGAAAGTCCGGGGTATCAACAGACCCAGTACTTC | NA | TRBV27 | 15 | few | TRBJ2-5